This TCR beta chain comes out of a study of cytomegalovirus exposure and HLA in healthy donors. General study points: Most of the CMV-associated TCR beta chains (in a later analysis) appeared to be HLA-restricted.

Primers for the PCR totalled 60 Vbeta and 13 Jbeta. Some clones are missing from TCRdb's copy, which holds only in-frame ones; the method was immunoSEQ multiplex PCR. This sample's table has approximately 110,000 clones. V lost 3 bases, J lost 3 bases, and 0 bases stayed unmatched. The V gene's germline CDR1 is GTSNPN and CDR2 SVGIG (reference sequence). The CDR3 extends over 12 amino acids. In regard to this clone: Its antigen is still unknown.

J is TRBJ1-1 and V is TRBV30, with 8 bases matching TRBD1. The sequence was collected from a man between 40 and 49 years old in good health and CMV-seronegative. The sample taken for sequencing was PBMCs. The DNA for the CDR3 is TGTGCCTGGAGACAGGGGGACACTGAAGCTTTCTTT. This gives the protein CAWRQGDTEAFF.